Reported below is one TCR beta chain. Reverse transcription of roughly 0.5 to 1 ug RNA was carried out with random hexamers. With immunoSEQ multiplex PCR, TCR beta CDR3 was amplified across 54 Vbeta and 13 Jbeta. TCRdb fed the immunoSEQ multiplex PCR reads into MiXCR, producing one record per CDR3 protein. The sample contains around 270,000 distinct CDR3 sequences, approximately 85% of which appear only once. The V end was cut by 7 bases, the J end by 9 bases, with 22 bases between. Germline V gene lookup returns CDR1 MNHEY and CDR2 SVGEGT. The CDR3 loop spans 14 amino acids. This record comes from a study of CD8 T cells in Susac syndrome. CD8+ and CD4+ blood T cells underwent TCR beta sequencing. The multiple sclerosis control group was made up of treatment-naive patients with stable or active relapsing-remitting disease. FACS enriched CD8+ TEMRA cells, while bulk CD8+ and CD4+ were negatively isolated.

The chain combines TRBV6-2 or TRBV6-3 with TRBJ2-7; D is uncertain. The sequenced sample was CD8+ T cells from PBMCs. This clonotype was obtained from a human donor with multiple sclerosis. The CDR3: CASTPHTYGFVQYF. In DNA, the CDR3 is TGTGCCAGCACACCCCACACCTACGGTTTTGTGCAGTACTTC.